Below, 21 T cell receptor beta chains from the same sample are listed, as sequenced in a study of shared clonotypes between healthy human individuals (dated by TCRdb to the early 2020s). The library came from the immunoSEQ multiplex PCR assay. TCRdb stores this immuneACCESS table with in-frame sequences only. Part of the clones is absent; in the studies checked, under half of the shortfall reflects unresolved V genes, and no reason is known for the rest. This sample is represented by fewer than 1.4 million clones; approximately 78% of them were singletons. The ten most abundant clones make up roughly 0.57% of the sample. Material for sequencing was memory CD4+ T cells from PBMCs. Per the publication, the cell subset or site label means: CD45RA-negative fraction. The receptors come from a man between 18 and 35 years old in good health. Some clones in this sample may be carry-over from other donors' samples.

J is TRBJ1-1 and V is TRBV30; possible D gene TRBD1, 6 bases. The CDR3 is 15 residues long. The V end lost 0 bases, the J end lost 2 bases, and 13 bases lay between the germline ends. Germline CDR1 reads GTSNPN; CDR2 reads SVGIG (reference sequence). CDR3 in DNA: TGTGCCTGGAGTGTATGGGGGACACCCAACACTGAAGCTTTCTTT. This sequence encodes CAWSVWGTPNTEAFF.

V usage is TRBV4-3 and J usage is TRBJ1-5, with 8 nucleotides matching TRBD1. The germline CDR1 and CDR2 sequences are LGHNA and YSLEER. The CDR3 is 13 amino acids. Trimming cost V 5 bases and J 9 bases; bases outside gene matches: 6. CDR3 in DNA: TGCGCCAGCAGCAAGGACAGGGACCGGCCCCAGCATTTT. The encoded protein is CASSKDRDRPQHF.

This clone was seen more than once but under ten times. This chain links TRBV9 with TRBJ1-1; no clear D gene. The CDR3 runs to 14 residues. V was clipped by 0 bases and J by 6 bases, with 12 bases between them. CDR1 and CDR2 from the germline V gene are SGDLS and YYNGEE. The CDR3 DNA is TGTGCCAGCAGCGTAGGGACCGTGAAGCCTGAAGCTTTCTTT. This codes for CASSVGTVKPEAFF.

There are a few counts of this clone. The chain is built from TRBV9 and TRBJ1-3; D call uncertain. The CDR3 totals 12 residues. The V gene's germline CDR1 is SGDLS and CDR2 YYNGEE. V was trimmed by 3 bases and J by 8 bases, leaving 9 bases between them. CDR3 bases: TGTGCCAGCAGCGCCTCCTTGGACACCATATATTTT. Translating it yields CASSASLDTIYF. The full variable domain, completed using reference TRBV9 and TRBJ1-3, is DSGVTQTPKHLITATGQRVTLRCSPRSGDLSVYWYQQSLDQGLQFLIQYYNGEERAKGNILERFSAQQFPDLHSELNLSSLELGDSALYFCASSASLDTIYFGEGSWLTVV.

This clone was seen just once. This chain uses TRBV7-2 with TRBJ2-1; possibly TRBD2 for D (5 bases). The germline V and J ends were trimmed by 5 bases and 2 bases, with 13 bases remaining between them. CDR1 and CDR2 from the germline V gene are SGHTA and FQGNSA. This CDR3 has 15 amino acids. The CDR3 is CASSLRELPYNEQFF. CDR3 DNA sequence: TGTGCCAGCAGCCTGAGGGAGCTTCCCTACAATGAGCAGTTCTTC. The full variable domain, completed using reference TRBV7-2 and TRBJ2-1, is GAGVSQSPSNKVTEKGKDVELRCDPISGHTALYWYRQSLGQGLEFLIYFQGNSAPDKSGLPSDRFSAERTGGSVSTLTIQRTQQEDSAVYLCASSLRELPYNEQFFGPGTRLTVL.

A few counts support this clone. This chain joins TRBV5-1 and TRBJ2-3; 11 nucleotides agree with TRBD2. The germline V gene has CDR1 SGHRS and CDR2 YFSETQ. The J segment lost 4 bases and the V segment lost 3 bases, leaving 10 bases of the junction unmatched. This CDR3 has 17 amino acids. The CDR3 DNA reads TGCGCCAGCAGCTGGGACCGACTAGCGGGATTGGCAGATACGCAGTATTTT. It encodes CASSWDRLAGLADTQYF.

The rearrangement joins TRBV6-1 to TRBJ2-5; weak D call: TRBD1 (5 bases). Germline V gives CDR1 MNHNS, CDR2 SASEGT. V shed 5 bases and J shed 1 base, with 11 bases lying between them. The CDR3 contains 14 residues. The CDR3 loop is CASSSSGRQETQYF. The CDR3 region has the DNA TGTGCCAGCAGTTCATCAGGGCGCCAAGAGACCCAGTACTTC.

CDR3 bases: TGTGCCTGGGATGCCGGGACGGATACGCAGTATTTT. Amino acids: CAWDAGTDTQYF. J is TRBJ2-3 and V is TRBV30; the D gene could be TRBD1 or TRBD2 (5 bases each). CDR3 size: 12 residues. Per germline, CDR1 GTSNPN and CDR2 SVGIG (reference sequence). V was clipped by 5 bases and J by 6 bases, with 12 bases between them.

The J gene is TRBJ2-3, the V gene TRBV9, with D perhaps TRBD1 (6 bases). The germline gives CDR1 SGDLS, CDR2 YYNGEE. V was cut by 4 bases and J by 0 bases, with 12 bases left in between. The CDR3 totals 15 residues. The CDR3 coding sequence is TGTGCCAGCAGCCATGGACAGCCTAGCACAGATACGCAGTATTTT. It translates to CASSHGQPSTDTQYF.

As concerns this clone: The same CDR3 can be traced to other DNA sequences in this sample. V is TRBV5-1 and J is TRBJ2-3; 7 positions agree with TRBD1. The V segment lost 0 bases and the J segment 4 bases; nucleotides outside the gene matches: 2. This CDR3 comprises 14 residues. Looked up from germline, CDR1 is SGHRS and CDR2 is YFSETQ. The CDR3 loop reads CASSLGQGADTQYF. The CDR3 DNA reads as TGCGCCAGCAGCTTGGGACAGGGAGCAGATACGCAGTATTTT.

The chain recombines TRBV4-3 with TRBJ2-2; no reliable D call. With 1 base removed from V and 0 bases from J, the gap between germline ends came to 9 bases. CDR3 length: 16 residues. Germline V gene sequence: CDR1 LGHNA, CDR2 YSLEER. CDR3 DNA sequence: TGCGCCAGCAGCCAAGCTGGCCGTACGAACACCGGGGAGCTGTTTTTT. Its translation: CASSQAGRTNTGELFF.

This chain links TRBV5-1 with TRBJ2-2; D is perhaps TRBD2 (6 bases). From germline, CDR1 is SGHRS and CDR2 YFSETQ. Trimming cost V 4 bases and J 7 bases, with 20 bases left between them. This CDR3 region has 16 residues. The CDR3 loop reads CASSPGVQGAGGELFF. The CDR3, as DNA: TGCGCCAGCAGCCCGGGAGTCCAGGGTGCCGGCGGGGAGCTGTTTTTT.

The V gene is TRBV7-3, the J gene TRBJ1-1, with D perhaps matching TRBD1 (5 bases). From germline, CDR1 is SGHTA and CDR2 FQGTGA. This CDR3 is built from 13 residues. V shed 3 bases and J shed 8 bases, with 13 bases lying between them. The CDR3 is CASSFGAGSEAFF. The CDR3 DNA follows: TGTGCCAGCAGCTTCGGTGCAGGGTCCGAAGCTTTCTTT.

Of note for this clone: A much larger clone sits a single nucleotide away, making a read error possible. The V and J genes are TRBV4-1 and TRBJ1-1; tentatively, D is TRBD1 (6 bases). Per germline, CDR1 MGHRA and CDR2 YSYEKL. The CDR3 is made up of 16 amino acids. The V and J ends lost 4 bases and 5 bases respectively, with 20 bases between them. In DNA form, the CDR3 reads TGCGCCAGCAGCCGAGGTTGGAGGGGGGTCGGAACTGAAGCTTTCTTT. Its translation is CASSRGWRGVGTEAFF.

The CDR3 is CASSMQGGPWETQYF. The CDR3 DNA follows: TGTGCCAGCAGCATGCAGGGGGGGCCTTGGGAGACCCAGTACTTC. The chain employs TRBV7-2 and TRBJ2-5; TRBD1 or TRBD2 may be the D gene (7 bases each). Germline V lookup: CDR1 SGHTA, CDR2 FQGNSA. With 5 bases removed from V and 5 bases from J, the gap between germline ends came to 18 bases. The CDR3 has 15 residues.

The genes are TRBV7-2 and TRBJ2-7; either TRBD1 or TRBD2 may supply D (5 bases each). The V end lost 1 base, the J end lost 9 bases, and 16 bases lay between the germline ends. The CDR3 is 14 residues long. The germline CDR1 and CDR2 sequences are SGHTA and FQGNSA. The CDR3 spells CASSLVGVIHGQYF. The CDR3 bases are TGTGCCAGCAGCTTAGTGGGGGTAATTCACGGGCAGTACTTC.

This chain connects TRBV4-1 to TRBJ2-3, with 12 bases fitting TRBD2. Trimming removed 5 bases from V and 8 bases from J; junction bases left unmatched: 8. CDR1 and CDR2 from the germline V gene are MGHRA and YSYEKL. The CDR3 runs to 15 residues. For the CDR3, the DNA is TGCGCCAGCAGCACCCGGACTAGCGGGGAGAGTACGCAGTATTTT. Amino acid sequence: CASSTRTSGESTQYF.

This chain joins TRBV4-2 and TRBJ2-2, with D possibly TRBD2 on 6 matching bases. The CDR3 is 17 amino acids. Germline V lookup: CDR1 LGHNA, CDR2 YNFKEQ. The V end was cut by 3 bases, the J end by 0 bases, with 14 bases between. The CDR3 loop reads CASSHPAGTSNTGELFF. For the CDR3, the DNA is TGTGCCAGCAGCCATCCGGCCGGGACTTCGAACACCGGGGAGCTGTTTTTT.

The genes are TRBV11-2 and TRBJ1-2; the D gene is possibly TRBD1 (5 bases). The germline gives CDR1 SGHAT, CDR2 FQNNGV. The CDR3 has 14 amino acids. V was clipped by 1 base and J by 7 bases, with 13 bases between them. The CDR3 nucleotides read TGTGCCAGCAGCTTAGGAGGTCCCGGGGCTGGCTACACCTTC. Translated: CASSLGGPGAGYTF.

The gene calls are TRBV27 and TRBJ2-6, with 7 bases identical to TRBD1. Trimming took 2 bases from V and 0 from J; bases not matched to a gene: 1. From germline, CDR1 is MNHEY and CDR2 SMNVEV (reference sequence). The CDR3 is 16 residues long. The chain's CDR3 is CASSLGDSSGANVLTF. CDR3 DNA: TGTGCCAGCAGTTTAGGGGACAGCTCTGGGGCCAACGTCCTGACTTTC.

This clone was detected many times. The sample carries other DNA sequences with the same CDR3. The gene calls are TRBV6-6 and TRBJ1-2; weak D call: TRBD1 (6 bases). Germline loops: CDR1 MNHNY, CDR2 SVGAGI (reference sequence). The CDR3 has 11 residues. Trimming left V 6 bases short and J 5 bases short, with 7 bases between. CDR3 nucleotides: TGTGCCAGCAGCACAGGGTATGGCTACACCTTC. It codes for CASSTGYGYTF.